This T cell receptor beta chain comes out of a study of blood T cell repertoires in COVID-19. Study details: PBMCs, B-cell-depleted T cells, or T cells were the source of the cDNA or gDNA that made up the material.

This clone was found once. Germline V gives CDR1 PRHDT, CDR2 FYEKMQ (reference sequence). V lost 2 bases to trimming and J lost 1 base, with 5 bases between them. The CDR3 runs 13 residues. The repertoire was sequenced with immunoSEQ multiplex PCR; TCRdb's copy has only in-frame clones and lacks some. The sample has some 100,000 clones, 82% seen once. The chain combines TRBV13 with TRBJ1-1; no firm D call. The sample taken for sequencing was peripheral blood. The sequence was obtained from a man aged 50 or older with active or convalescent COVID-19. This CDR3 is CASSLRGNTEAFF. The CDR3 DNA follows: TGTGCCAGCAGCTTACGGGGGAACACTGAAGCTTTCTTT.